Listed here are 12 T cell receptor beta chains from one sample, sequenced in a study of prognosis after radiotherapy for stage I lung cancer. Template was genomic DNA; TCR beta CDR3 amplified in two multiplex PCR rounds. Amplification during the initial PCR round employed primers specific to each TRBV and TRBJ gene. TCRdb reanalysed the multiplex PCR reads using MiXCR and keeps one entry per CDR3 protein. There are around 13,000 distinct CDR3 sequences in the sample; 40% to 55% occur only once, and approximately 40% lies in the top ten. The sequencing here drew on PBMCs, taken before or after stereotactic body radiation therapy (not recorded which). All receptors derive from a donor aged 50 or older with non-small cell lung cancer.

A note on this clonotype: This sequence is one base from a far larger clone and is likely a read error. This sequence joins TRBV7-9 and TRBJ2-7, with D perhaps matching TRBD2 (7 bases). CDR1 and CDR2 (germline): SEHNR, FQNEAQ (reference sequence). CDR3 length: 14 amino acids. Here the CDR3 reads CAISLGGGTYEQYF. Here the CDR3 DNA reads TGTGCCATCAGCTTAGGGGGGGGGACCTACGAGCAGTACTTC.

The rearrangement joins TRBV7-2 to TRBJ1-5; D is unresolved. CDR1 is SGHTA, CDR2 FQGNSA, per germline. This CDR3 region has 16 residues. V lost 3 bases and J lost 1, with 13 bases in between. The CDR3 DNA sequence: TGTGCCAGCAGCTTGTTTTGGGGTAGAAGCAATCAGCCCCAGCATTTT. Translating gives CASSLFWGRSNQPQHF.

Only a few counts were recorded for this clonotype. Just one base apart from a much larger clone, this may be a read error. This chain joins TRBV12-5 and TRBJ1-2; D not certain. V dropped 2 bases and J dropped 12 bases, with 13 bases sitting between them. This CDR3 has 12 amino acids. Germline lookup yields CDR1 LGHNT and CDR2 FRNRAP. Written as DNA, the CDR3 is TGTGCTAGTGGTTTGACGACAAGAGGCAACACCTTC. It encodes CASGLTTRGNTF.

In regard to this clonotype: This may be a read error, as it is one base from a much larger clone. This chain connects TRBV2 to TRBJ1-1; D not certain. Germline CDR1 reads SNHLY; CDR2 reads FYNNEI. This CDR3 contains 13 residues. V lost 7 bases and J 2 bases, leaving 11 bases between the germline ends. The DNA for the CDR3 is TGTGCCAGCATCCCGGAGGGAAACACTGAAGCTTTCTTT. Translated: CASIPEGNTEAFF.

As to this clonotype: A much more abundant neighbour one base away suggests this may be a read error. The V and J genes are TRBV5-1 and TRBJ1-2; 10 bases align to TRBD1. The ends lost 0 bases at V and 12 bases at J; junction bases unmatched: 8. CDR3 size: 14 residues. Germline-derived CDR1 and CDR2 are SGHRS and YFSETQ. CDR3 in amino acids: CASSLGQGAYCHTF. Here the CDR3 DNA reads TGCGCCAGCAGCTTGGGACAGGGGGCGTATTGCCACACCTTC.

This clonotype was recorded a few times. One junction end disagrees with the germline gene, perhaps due to a read error. The V call is TRBV6-2 or TRBV6-3, the J call TRBJ2-1; 14 nucleotides align to TRBD2. Germline values: CDR1 MNHEY, CDR2 SVGEGT. CDR3 length equals 17 residues. This CDR3 is CASSRLAGGRSYNEQLF. CDR3 DNA sequence: TGTGCCAGCTCCCGACTAGCGGGAGGGCGCTCCTACAATGAGCAGCTCTTC.

At least ten counts were recorded for this clonotype. The gene calls are TRBV20-1 and TRBJ2-3; TRBD2 agrees at 8 bases. J was trimmed by 3 bases and V by 4 bases; bases with no gene match: 12. Germline V lookup: CDR1 DFQATT, CDR2 SNEGSKA (reference sequence). The CDR3 length is 16 residues. CDR3 bases: TGCAGTGCTACCCACCCGGGGGGGGGCCGGACAGATACGCAGTATTTT. Translated, it gives CSATHPGGGRTDTQYF.

In this sample, this clonotype turned up a few times. A much larger clone is a single base away; this may be a read error. The chain recombines TRBV10-3 with TRBJ1-1; D is possibly TRBD1 (5 bases). The CDR3 is 13 residues long. Germline loops: CDR1 ENHRY, CDR2 SYGVKD. V was shortened by 6 bases and J by 6 bases, with 14 bases between the two germline ends. The CDR3 region is CAIREEGTAEAFF. CDR3 coding DNA: TGTGCCATCAGGGAAGAGGGGACGGCTGAAGCTTTCTTT.

V and J are TRBV19 and TRBJ1-1; D gene ambiguous. V was trimmed by 4 bases and J by 4 bases, leaving 13 bases between them. The CDR3 covers 14 residues. Looked up from germline, CDR1 is LNHDA and CDR2 is SQIVND (reference sequence). The CDR3 region is CASSTTGRTTEAFF. The CDR3 coding sequence is TGTGCCAGTAGTACCACCGGACGTACCACTGAAGCTTTCTTT.

Ten or more counts support this clonotype. The V and J genes are TRBV2 and TRBJ2-6, with D tentatively TRBD1 (5 bases). Trimming left V 6 bases short and J 0 bases short, with 9 bases between. Germline V gene data show CDR1 as SNHLY and CDR2 as FYNNEI. The CDR3 sequence is 15 residues long. The CDR3 DNA sequence: TGTGCCAGCAGACTGACAGTCTCTGGGGCCAACGTCCTGACTTTC. Translating gives CASRLTVSGANVLTF.

A few counts support this clonotype. The V gene is TRBV6-4, the J gene TRBJ1-2; 7 bases align to TRBD1. The CDR3 extends over 14 amino acids. Germline CDR1 and CDR2: MRHNA and SNTAGT. J lost 7 bases, V lost 3 bases, and 8 bases had no gene match. CDR3 coding DNA: TGTGCCAGCAGTGATGGACAGGAGGCTAGTGGCTACACCTTC. The encoded protein is CASSDGQEASGYTF.

This clonotype was seen once. This chain connects TRBV24-1 to TRBJ2-7; TRBD2 aligns across 7 bases. Germline CDR1 KGHDR, CDR2 SFDVKD. The trim removed 3 bases at V and 3 bases at J, leaving 4 bases unmatched. The CDR3 consists of 14 residues. The CDR3 coding sequence is TGTGCCACCAGTGATAGCGGGACTCTCTACGAGCAGTACTTC. Translating it yields CATSDSGTLYEQYF.